This T cell receptor (beta chain) was identified during a study of regulatory T cells in long-lasting Graves disease. Looking at the study overall: Newly diagnosed Graves' patients took antithyroid drugs under 3 months.

Germline assignment: CDR1 MDHEN and CDR2 SYDVKM. The ends lost 6 bases at V and 4 bases at J; junction bases unmatched: 7. The CDR3 consists of 14 residues. Study findings and constraints: Whereas 950 to 1,000 public clonotypes were shared by new patients, persistent patients shared more, at a few thousand.

This clonotype was seen repeatedly, ten times or more. Its antigen is not known. The time point: newly diagnosed GD, antithyroid drugs for less than 3 months. Researchers made the TCR library from RNA that was extracted from PBMCs. Into tubes containing EDTA, about 9 milliliters of peripheral blood were drawn. Arm-PCR of CDR3 regions with iRepertoire HTBI primers generated TCR beta libraries. One entry per CDR3 protein, called by TCRdb with MiXCR from the multiplex PCR reads. This table holds more than 400,000 distinct CDR3 sequences, 15% to 20% found once. The same sample was also studied in work on T cells in Graves' hyperthyroidism and ophthalmopathy. That work states: Most clonotypes that expanded in the thyroid above 0.001 also showed up in blood.

The receptor was isolated from a man in his forties with Graves disease. The J gene is TRBJ1-2, the V gene TRBV28, with 8 bases aligning to TRBD1. The material sequenced was peripheral blood mononuclear cells (PBMCs), taken at new diagnosis, from a patient treated with antithyroid drugs. The DNA of the CDR3 is TGTGCCAGCAGCTATGGACAGGGCAGCTATGGCTACACCTTC. This sequence encodes CASSYGQGSYGYTF.